This T cell receptor (beta chain) derives from a study of radiation and T cells in renal cell carcinoma. General study findings and limits: From baseline, blood top tumor clonotypes peaked at 2 weeks post-radiation.

V lost 7 bases and J lost 9; bases outside the gene matches: 6. The CDR3 contains 15 residues. Germline CDR1 and CDR2: WSHSY and SAAADI. In its sample, this clone was seen a few times. As yet, its antigen is unknown. TCRdb's table, derived via immunoSEQ multiplex PCR, lists solely in-frame clones and lacks some. Of around 29,000 clones listed, roughly 80% are singletons. The time point denotes: blood 4 weeks post-SBRT, at nephrectomy. Treatment reported: 15 Gy SBRT to primary tumor, nephrectomy 4 weeks later. Nephrectomy followed 15 Gy stereotactic body radiation by 4 weeks. Radiation-treated patients gave blood at baseline, week 2 and week 4. The tumor was a clear cell renal cell carcinoma.

The sequenced sample was blood, obtained from a patient whose treatment included radiotherapy and nephrectomy. The chain employs TRBV10-2 and TRBJ2-1; 16 bases are a match to TRBD2. This TCR derives from a man aged 55 to 70 with renal cell carcinoma. The CDR3 sequence: CASTRGLAGGGEQFF. The CDR3 DNA reads as TGCGCCAGCACCAGGGGACTAGCGGGAGGGGGTGAGCAGTTCTTC.